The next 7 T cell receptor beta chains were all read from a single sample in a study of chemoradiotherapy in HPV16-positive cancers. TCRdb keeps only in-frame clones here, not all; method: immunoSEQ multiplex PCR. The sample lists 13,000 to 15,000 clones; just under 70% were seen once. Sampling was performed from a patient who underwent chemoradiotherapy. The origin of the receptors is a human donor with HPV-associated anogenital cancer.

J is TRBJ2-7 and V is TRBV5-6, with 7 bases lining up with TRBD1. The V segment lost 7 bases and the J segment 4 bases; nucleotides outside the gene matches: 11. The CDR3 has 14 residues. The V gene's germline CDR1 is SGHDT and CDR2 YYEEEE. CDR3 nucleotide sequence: TGTGCCAGCTCTTCAACGGGACAGCTGTACGAGCAGTACTTC. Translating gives CASSSTGQLYEQYF.

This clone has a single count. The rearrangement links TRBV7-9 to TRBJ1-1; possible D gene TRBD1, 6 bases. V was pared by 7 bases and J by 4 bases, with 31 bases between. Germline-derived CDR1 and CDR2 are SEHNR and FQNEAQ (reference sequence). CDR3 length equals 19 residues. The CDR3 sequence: CASTPPFFVTGARSTEAFF. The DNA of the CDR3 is TGTGCCAGCACCCCGCCATTTTTTGTCACGGGGGCGCGGAGCACTGAAGCTTTCTTT.

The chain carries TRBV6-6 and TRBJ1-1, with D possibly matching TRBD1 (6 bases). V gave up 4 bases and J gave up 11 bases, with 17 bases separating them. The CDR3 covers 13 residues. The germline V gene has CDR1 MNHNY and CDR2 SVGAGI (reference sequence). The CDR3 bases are TGTGCCAGCAGTTCGGGATACGCGGGGGCGGCTTTCTTT. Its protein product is CASSSGYAGAAFF.

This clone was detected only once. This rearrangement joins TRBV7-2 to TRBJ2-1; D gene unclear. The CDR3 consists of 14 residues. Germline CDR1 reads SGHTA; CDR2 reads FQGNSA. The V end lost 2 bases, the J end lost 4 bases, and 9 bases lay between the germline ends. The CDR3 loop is CASSLHGRYNEQFF. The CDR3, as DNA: TGTGCCAGCAGCTTACATGGCCGTTACAATGAGCAGTTCTTC.

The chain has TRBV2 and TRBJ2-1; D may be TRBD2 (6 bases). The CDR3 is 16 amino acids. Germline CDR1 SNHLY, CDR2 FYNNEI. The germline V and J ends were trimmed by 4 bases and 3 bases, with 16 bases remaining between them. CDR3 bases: TGTGCCAGCAGTGGGTGGGGGGACCGAAGCTACAATGAGCAGTTCTTC. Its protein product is CASSGWGDRSYNEQFF.

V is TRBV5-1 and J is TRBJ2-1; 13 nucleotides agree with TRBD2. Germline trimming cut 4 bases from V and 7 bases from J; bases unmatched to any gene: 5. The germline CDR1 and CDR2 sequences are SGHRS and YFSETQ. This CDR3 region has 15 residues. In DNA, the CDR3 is TGCGCCAGCAGCCCGACTAGCGGGGGGCCAAATGAGCAGTTCTTC. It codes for CASSPTSGGPNEQFF.

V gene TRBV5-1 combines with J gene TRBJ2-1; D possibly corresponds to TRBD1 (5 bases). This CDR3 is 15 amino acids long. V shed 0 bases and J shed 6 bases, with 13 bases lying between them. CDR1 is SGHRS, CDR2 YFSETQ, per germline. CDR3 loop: CASSLVAGQGNEQFF. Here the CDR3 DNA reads TGCGCCAGCAGCTTGGTCGCAGGGCAGGGCAATGAGCAGTTCTTC.